The 17 T cell receptor beta chains reported below all come from one sample, sequenced in a study of blood T cell repertoires in COVID-19. Here immunoSEQ multiplex PCR was the method, and the copy in TCRdb shows in-frame clones only, minus some. The sample lists about 180,000 clones, about 79% seen once, with about 26% in the top ten. The sample was peripheral blood. These receptors originate from a woman in her seventies with acute or convalescent COVID-19.

This chain joins TRBV5-1 and TRBJ1-1; 7 bases line up with TRBD1. The CDR3 extends over 14 amino acids. Trimming cost V 3 bases and J 1 base; bases outside gene matches: 3. Germline CDR1 and CDR2: SGHRS and YFSETQ. In DNA, the CDR3 is TGCGCCAGCAGCTCAGGGGGGAGGAACACTGAAGCTTTCTTT. It codes for CASSSGGRNTEAFF.

The CDR3 protein is CASRWDSVEQFF. The CDR3 DNA reads as TGCGCCAGCCGCTGGGACTCTGTTGAGCAGTTCTTC. The J gene is TRBJ2-1, the V gene TRBV10-2; the D gene is possibly TRBD2 (6 bases). This CDR3 spans 12 amino acids. Germline CDR1 WSHSY, CDR2 SAAADI. Trimming took off 8 bases at V and 9 bases at J, with 14 bases between the two ends.

This sequence joins TRBV3-1 (or the pseudogene TRBV3-2) and TRBJ2-2; 12 positions agree with TRBD2. Germline-derived CDR1 and CDR2 are LGHDT and YNNKEL (reference sequence). The CDR3 covers 14 residues. Unmatched junction bases numbered 5, after V lost 11 bases and J lost 4 bases. The CDR3 sequence is CACEGLAGTGELFF. CDR3 DNA: TGTGCCTGCGAGGGACTAGCGGGCACCGGGGAGCTGTTTTTT.

This clone was detected only once. The rearrangement uses TRBV7-6 and TRBJ2-1, with 11 bases matching TRBD2. CDR1 is SGHVS and CDR2 is FNYEAQ in the germline V gene. The CDR3 extends over 16 amino acids. J gave up 4 bases and V 5 bases, and 7 bases lay outside the gene matches. The DNA for the CDR3 is TGTGCCAGCAGCAAGGGGGTAGCGGGAGGGTACAATGAGCAGTTCTTC. It yields the protein CASSKGVAGGYNEQFF.

The chain uses TRBV6-6 and TRBJ2-7; no firm D call. Trimming pared 7 bases from V and 1 base from J, leaving 11 bases between. The CDR3 runs to 13 residues. The germline V gene encodes CDR1 MNHNY and CDR2 SVGAGI (reference sequence). The CDR3 protein is CASTRSQSYEQYF. The CDR3, as DNA: TGTGCCAGCACTAGGTCCCAATCCTACGAGCAGTACTTC.

The chain carries TRBV15 and TRBJ1-3, with 7 nucleotides matching TRBD1. CDR3 length: 17 residues. J gave up 0 bases and V 1 base, and 6 bases lay outside the gene matches. Germline CDR1 reads LNHNV; CDR2 reads YYDKDF (reference sequence). CDR3 bases: TGTGCCACCAGCAGAGTGGACAGGTTTCTCTCTGGAAACACCATATATTTT. Protein product: CATSRVDRFLSGNTIYF.

J is TRBJ2-5 and V is TRBV27, with 10 nucleotides matching TRBD1. Germline V lookup: CDR1 MNHEY, CDR2 SMNVEV (reference sequence). The CDR3 totals 14 residues. Trimming took 6 bases from V and 5 from J; bases not matched to a gene: 6. The CDR3, as DNA: TGTGCCAGCAGAGACAGGGGGCTTGGGGAGACCCAGTACTTC. Its protein product is CASRDRGLGETQYF.

The gene calls are TRBV9 and TRBJ2-5; TRBD2 agrees at 7 bases. With V trimmed by 1 base and J by 1 base, 7 bases remained unmatched. Germline CDR1 reads SGDLS; CDR2 reads YYNGEE. This CDR3 spans 16 amino acids. The DNA of the CDR3 is TGTGCCAGCAGCGTATTTGCGGGAGTAGGCCAAGAGACCCAGTACTTC. This codes for CASSVFAGVGQETQYF.

The chain uses TRBV19 and TRBJ1-5; the D is unclear. Germline V gene sequence: CDR1 LNHDA, CDR2 SQIVND (reference sequence). The V end was cut by 4 bases, the J end by 0 bases, with 4 bases between. The CDR3 has 13 amino acids. Written as DNA, the CDR3 is TGTGCCAGTAGTACCCTTAGCAATCAGCCCCAGCATTTT. Encoded protein: CASSTLSNQPQHF.

V is TRBV29-1 and J is TRBJ2-7; TRBD2 is a possible D gene (6 bases). CDR3 length equals 11 residues. V lost 5 bases and J lost 2, with 7 bases in between. In germline, CDR1 is SQVTM, CDR2 ANQGSEA. CDR3 nucleotide sequence: TGCAGCGTTAGGACTACCTACGAGCAGTACTTC. Residues: CSVRTTYEQYF.

The V and J genes are TRBV5-1 and TRBJ1-1, with D uncertain. Per germline, CDR1 SGHRS and CDR2 YFSETQ. Trimming took off 5 bases at V and 8 bases at J, with 16 bases between the two ends. The CDR3 spans 13 residues. CDR3 coding DNA: TGCGCCAGCAGAGGATCGGAGAGTTCCGAAGCTTTCTTT. Translation: CASRGSESSEAFF.

V gene TRBV30 combines with J gene TRBJ1-1; 7 nucleotides agree with TRBD1. The germline gives CDR1 GTSNPN, CDR2 SVGIG (reference sequence). This CDR3 contains 15 residues. J lost 4 bases, V lost 0 bases, and 8 bases had no gene match. The CDR3 nucleotides are TGTGCCTGGAGTGTAGATGGGCAGGGGGTCACTGAAGCTTTCTTT. Its protein product is CAWSVDGQGVTEAFF.

The chain has TRBV19 and TRBJ1-3; D possibly corresponds to TRBD1 (6 bases). The length of the CDR3 is 13 residues. The germline V gene encodes CDR1 LNHDA and CDR2 SQIVND (reference sequence). V was clipped by 7 bases and J by 4 bases, with 11 bases between them. The CDR3 sequence is CASTPGVGNTIYF. The CDR3 DNA follows: TGTGCCAGTACCCCAGGGGTCGGAAACACCATATATTTT.

This clone was picked up one time. The rearrangement links TRBV7-2 to TRBJ2-3, with D perhaps TRBD1 (6 bases). Trimming pared 2 bases from V and 7 bases from J, leaving 10 bases between. Germline CDR1 and CDR2: SGHTA and FQGNSA. CDR3 length equals 13 residues. The CDR3 sequence is CASSLMGANTQYF. CDR3 bases: TGTGCCAGCAGCTTAATGGGGGCGAATACGCAGTATTTT.

The chain has TRBV18 and TRBJ2-7; 7 positions match TRBD1. CDR1 and CDR2 (germline): KGHSH, LQKENI. J lost 6 bases, V lost 3 bases, and 11 bases had no gene match. This CDR3 is 15 amino acids long. The CDR3 DNA reads as TGTGCCAGCTCACCTCCAGGGGGATACTATGGCGAGCAGTACTTC. The encoded protein is CASSPPGGYYGEQYF.

The CDR3 DNA sequence: TGTGCCAGCAGCCAGCAGGCGGGCACTGAAGCTTTCTTT. This sequence encodes CASSQQAGTEAFF. The V gene is TRBV3-1 (or the pseudogene TRBV3-2), the J gene TRBJ1-1; D gene unclear. The germline CDR1 and CDR2 sequences are LGHDT and YNNKEL (reference sequence). The CDR3 loop spans 13 amino acids. Trimming cost V 3 bases and J 4 bases, with 9 bases left between them.

The J gene is TRBJ1-1, the V gene TRBV24-1; 7 bases are a match to TRBD1. V was pared by 4 bases and J by 11 bases, with 6 bases of the junction left unmatched. The CDR3 covers 12 residues. Germline V gene data show CDR1 as KGHDR and CDR2 as SFDVKD. The CDR3 region has the DNA TGTGCCACCAGTGAAGGGGGCGTTAGGGCTTTCTTT. Its translation is CATSEGGVRAFF.